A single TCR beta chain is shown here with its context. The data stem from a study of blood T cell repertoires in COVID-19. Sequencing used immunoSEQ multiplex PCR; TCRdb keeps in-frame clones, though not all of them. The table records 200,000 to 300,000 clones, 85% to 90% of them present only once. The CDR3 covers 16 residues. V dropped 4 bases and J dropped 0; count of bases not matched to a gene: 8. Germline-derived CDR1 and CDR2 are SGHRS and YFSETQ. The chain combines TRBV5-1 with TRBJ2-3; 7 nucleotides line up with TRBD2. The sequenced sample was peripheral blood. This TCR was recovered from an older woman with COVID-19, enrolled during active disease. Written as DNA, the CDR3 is TGCGCCAGCAGCCCCCCTGGCGGGGGAAGCACAGATACGCAGTATTTT. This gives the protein CASSPPGGGSTDTQYF.